This TCR beta chain comes out of a study of beta chain features in type 1 diabetes. Study outcomes and limitations: Insertion counts at VDJ junctions were lower in type 1 diabetes patients, who also showed more deletions there.

The sequenced template was cDNA made from the entire isolated RNA. The method was immunoSEQ multiplex PCR; TCRdb's version includes in-frame clones alone and lacks a portion of them. This table holds approximately 140,000 clones, 9.7% found once. Many counts were recorded for this clone. No antigen is known for it. Sorting produced populations that all topped 95% purity. This clonotype originated in a middle-aged woman in good health. Sequences were obtained from central memory CD4+ T cells from blood.

CDR3 bases: TGTGCCAGCAGCGTCAGCGGGGGGGCTCGGGGAGAGACCCAGTACTTC. Translating it yields CASSVSGGARGETQYF. The V and J genes are TRBV9 and TRBJ2-5; 10 bases line up with TRBD2. Germline-derived CDR1 and CDR2 are SGDLS and YYNGEE. The trim removed 2 bases at V and 4 bases at J, leaving 8 bases unmatched. The CDR3 runs 16 residues.